Given below is one T cell receptor beta chain in context. Its antigen is undetermined. This was a deep-level run. Original methodology: Junction-only sequences without quality scores were provided by ImmunoSEQ, so filtering was different. The table came from immunoSEQ multiplex PCR; TCRdb's copy has only in-frame clones and leaves some out. V, J and clone size derive from that table, while D and trimming were established from the DNA sequence. This sample carries under 1,900,000 clones, approximately 98.5% of them seen once, and the ten largest clones take under 0.45%. This entry comes from a study of shared clonotypes between healthy human individuals. Overall study context: Each donor contributed plates that comprised three CD4 naive, three CD4 memory, two CD8 naive and one CD8 memory.

The CDR3 has 14 amino acids. Per germline, CDR1 MNHNS and CDR2 SASEGT. V gave up 4 bases and J gave up 1 base, with 11 bases separating them. Findings and limits, study-wide: Non-shared clonotypes displayed generation probabilities falling below those of clonotypes present in all four donors.

What was sequenced was naive CD4+ T cells sorted from blood. Indicated subset: CD45RA+ positively selected. This chain links TRBV6-1 with TRBJ2-7; D is undetermined. The receptor was isolated from a young man in good health. Written as DNA, the CDR3 is TGTGCCAGCAGTGGGCAGGCCGAATCCTACGAGCAGTACTTC. Its translation: CASSGQAESYEQYF.